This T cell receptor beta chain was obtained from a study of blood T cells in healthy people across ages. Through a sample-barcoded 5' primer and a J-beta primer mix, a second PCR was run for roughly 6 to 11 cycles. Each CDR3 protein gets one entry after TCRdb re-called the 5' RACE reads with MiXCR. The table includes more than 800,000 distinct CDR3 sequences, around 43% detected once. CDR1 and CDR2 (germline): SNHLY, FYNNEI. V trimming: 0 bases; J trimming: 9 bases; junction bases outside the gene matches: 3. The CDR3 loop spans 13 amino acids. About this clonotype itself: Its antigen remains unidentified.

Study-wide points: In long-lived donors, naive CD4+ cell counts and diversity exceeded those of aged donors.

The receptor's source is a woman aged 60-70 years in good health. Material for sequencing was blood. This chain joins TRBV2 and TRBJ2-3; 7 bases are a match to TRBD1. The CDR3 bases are TGTGCCAGCAGTGAAGCCCGACAGGGCACGCAGTATTTT. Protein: CASSEARQGTQYF.